This T cell receptor beta chain was sequenced during a study of Graves' ophthalmopathy and Graves' hyperthyroidism (dated by TCRdb to 2017 to 2018). Concerning the study at large: Peripheral blood samples were taken at the time of initial diagnosis, before any treatment was given. TCR beta repertoire signatures were used to distinguish Graves' ophthalmopathy from Graves' hyperthyroidism and to predict progression to ophthalmopathy. In total, some 130 blood samples were TCR-sequenced: 40 to 45 ophthalmopathy, some 72 hyperthyroidism and approximately 17 hyperthyroidism-to-ophthalmopathy patients. A discovery set of 90 to 100 patients (43 ophthalmopathy, some 58 stable hyperthyroidism) was enrolled to explore V-J signatures distinguishing ophthalmopathy from hyperthyroidism. An independent validation cohort comprised some 18 hyperthyroidism patients and about 16 patients who later progressed from hyperthyroidism to ophthalmopathy. In roughly 6 hyperthyroidism patients, the T-cell repertoires found in thyroid tissue were compared with those found in blood. Once sampling was done, hyperthyroidism patients were given methimazole at a starting dose of 30 mg daily, while ophthalmopathy patients were given high-dose intravenous methylprednisolone.

The germline V end is reduced by 9 bases and the J end by 8 bases; junction bases left unmatched: 7. Reading from cysteine to phenylalanine, the CDR3 counts 13 amino acids. Only CDR3 DNA remains: 39 bases, in frame from the first base. The germline V gene encodes CDR1 SGHDT and CDR2 YYEEEE. For repertoire sequencing, the TCR beta CDR3 regions were amplified from RNA transcripts. The first round of RT-PCR was done with HTBI primers and the Qiagen OneStep RT-PCR kit, and was followed by a second round of multiplex PCR, then size selection and purification. Libraries were sequenced on an Illumina HiSeq2000 using paired-end 100 bp reads. As for the authors' bioinformatics: Reads were processed with SOAPnuke, discarding reads with adapters, uncalled bases, mean Phred below 15, or no exact constant-primer or identifier match. High-quality paired reads were merged with COPE v1.2.5. Unique nucleotide sequences were defined as clonotypes and aligned to IMGT TRB V, D and J references using MiTCR v1.1. The analysis was limited to V-J combinations with a frequency above 0.0001, which together covered more than 98% of repertoires. For each V-J combination, a TCR clonal expansion and chaos score was defined as F50 clonal expansion divided by the chaos observed in the TCRdist matrix. Welch's t-statistics and random forest were used to narrow the features down to more than 10 V-J combinations, which were then fed into a naive Bayes classifier. The Morisita-Horn index was used to measure how similar the thyroid and blood repertoires were. The public reads were reanalyzed by TCRdb: fastp trimming at Q25, MiXCR alignment, in-frame beta chains only. One record per CDR3 amino acid sequence lists the most common genes and DNA. It is TCRdb's table, rather than the study itself, that gives the V and J calls and clone size. The sample table records over 650,000 distinct CDR3 sequences; under 50% of these occur just once. 2.5% to 3.5% of the sample belongs to the ten largest clones.

This clonotype was counted many times. Its binding antigen is unknown. Base qualities are not provided; no much larger clone lies one nucleotide away. Findings and caveats that apply to the study as a whole: Most expanded thyroid clonotypes with frequency above 0.001 were also detected in blood, suggesting blood repertoires may reflect the thyroid immune response. Sample size was not statistically predetermined, and group allocation was not concealed from the investigators. In validation, the model predicted ophthalmopathy progression with about 70% sensitivity and 72% to 80% specificity; around twelve predicted patients were CT-confirmed with GO in a median of approximately 6.2 months. The 13-signature model separated ophthalmopathy from stable hyperthyroidism with 87.88% sensitivity and just under 84% specificity in cross-validation, and 80%/75% in the test set.

The ophthalmopathy patients had moderately to severely active disease, with a Clinical Activity Score of 3 or higher, a NOSPECS grade of 4 or higher, and a disease duration of less than 3 months. Patients were excluded if they had other autoimmune diseases, uncontrolled infections, pregnancy or lactation. Diagnosis relied on clinical symptoms, serum thyroxine, TRAb, thyroid ultrasound and orbital computed tomography. PBMCs were isolated from about 9.1 ml of fresh peripheral blood by Ficoll-Paque density gradient centrifugation. Trizol reagent was used to extract the total RNA, and its quality was then checked on an Agilent 2100 Bioanalyzer.

In this chain, TRBV5-6 is recombined with TRBJ1-6, and TRBD1 aligns with 8 junction nucleotides. This receptor was taken from an adult man with Graves' ophthalmopathy. The sample was peripheral blood. CDR3 reads: CATRTGRHSPLHF. The nucleotides are TGTGCCACTAGGACAGGGAGGCATTCACCCCTCCACTTT.